This T cell receptor (beta chain) was identified in a study of blood T cells in healthy people across ages. Each sample had at least 6 million PBMCs isolated. This clonotype was detected many times. The use of a sample-barcoded 5' primer and a J-beta primer mix characterized a second PCR of about 6 to 12 cycles. TCRdb used MiXCR to reprocess the 5' RACE reads, holding one entry per CDR3 protein. The top ten hold less than 25% of the sample, which has 700,000 or so distinct CDR3 sequences, about a fifth seen once. Sequencing used blood. The receptor comes from a man in his 70s in good health.

The DNA for the CDR3 is TGTGCCAGCTCACCGGTAGCGGCCCAAGAGACCCAGTACTTC. Amino acid sequence: CASSPVAAQETQYF. The rearrangement joins TRBV18 to TRBJ2-5; D is possibly TRBD2 (6 bases). Germline CDR1 is KGHSH and CDR2 is LQKENI. Trimming pared 3 bases from V and 1 base from J, leaving 9 bases between. The CDR3 is 14 residues long.